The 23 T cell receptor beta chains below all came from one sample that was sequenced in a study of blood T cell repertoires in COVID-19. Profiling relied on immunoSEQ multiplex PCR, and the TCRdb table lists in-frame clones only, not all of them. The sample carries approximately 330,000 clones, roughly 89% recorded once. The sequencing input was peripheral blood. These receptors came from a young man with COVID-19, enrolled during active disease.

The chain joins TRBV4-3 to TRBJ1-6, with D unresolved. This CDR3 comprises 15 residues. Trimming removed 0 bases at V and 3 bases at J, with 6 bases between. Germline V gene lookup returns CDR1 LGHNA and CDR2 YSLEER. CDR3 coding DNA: TGCGCCAGCAGCCAAGAAGGACTCTATAATTCACCCCTCCACTTT. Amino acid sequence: CASSQEGLYNSPLHF.

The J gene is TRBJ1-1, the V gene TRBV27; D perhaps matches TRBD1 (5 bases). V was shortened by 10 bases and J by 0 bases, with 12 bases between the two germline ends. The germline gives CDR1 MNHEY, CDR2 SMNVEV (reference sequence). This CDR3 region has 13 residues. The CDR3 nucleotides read TGTGCCACAGGGCGTCTCATGAACACTGAAGCTTTCTTT. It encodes CATGRLMNTEAFF.

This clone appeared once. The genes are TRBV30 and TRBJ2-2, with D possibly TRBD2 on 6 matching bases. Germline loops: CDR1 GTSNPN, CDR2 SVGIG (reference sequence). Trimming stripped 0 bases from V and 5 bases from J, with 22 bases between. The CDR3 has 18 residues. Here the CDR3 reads CAWSVVFVGLGKTGELFF. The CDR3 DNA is TGTGCCTGGAGTGTAGTTTTCGTGGGACTCGGCAAAACCGGGGAGCTGTTTTTT. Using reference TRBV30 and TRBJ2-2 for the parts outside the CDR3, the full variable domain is SQTIHQWPATLVQPVGSPLSLECTVEGTSNPNLYWYRQAAGRGLQLLFYSVGIGQISSEVPQNLSASRPQDRQFILSSKKLLLSDSGFYLCAWSVVFVGLGKTGELFFGEGSRLTVL.

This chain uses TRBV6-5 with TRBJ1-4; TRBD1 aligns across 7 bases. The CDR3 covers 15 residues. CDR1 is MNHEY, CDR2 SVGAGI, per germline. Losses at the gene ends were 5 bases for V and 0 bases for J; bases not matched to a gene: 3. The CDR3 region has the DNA TGTGCCAGCAGTACGCAGGGGGCAACTAATGAAAAACTGTTTTTT. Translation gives CASSTQGATNEKLFF.

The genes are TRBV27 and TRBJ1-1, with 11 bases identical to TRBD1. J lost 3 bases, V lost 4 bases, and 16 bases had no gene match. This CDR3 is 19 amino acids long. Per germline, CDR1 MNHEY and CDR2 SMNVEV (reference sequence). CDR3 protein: CASSSAFPTSGQGDTEAFF. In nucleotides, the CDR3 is TGTGCCAGCAGTTCTGCATTCCCCACCTCGGGACAGGGGGACACTGAAGCTTTCTTT.

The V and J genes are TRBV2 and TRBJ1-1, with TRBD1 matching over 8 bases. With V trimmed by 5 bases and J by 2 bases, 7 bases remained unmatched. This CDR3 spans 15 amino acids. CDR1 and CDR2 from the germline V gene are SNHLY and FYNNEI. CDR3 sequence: CASSYRTGSNTEAFF. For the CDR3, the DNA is TGTGCCAGCAGTTATAGGACAGGGAGCAACACTGAAGCTTTCTTT.

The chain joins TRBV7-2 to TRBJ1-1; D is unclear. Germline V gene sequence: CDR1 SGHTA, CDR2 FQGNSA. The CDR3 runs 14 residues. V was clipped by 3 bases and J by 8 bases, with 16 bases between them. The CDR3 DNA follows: TGTGCCAGCAGCTTCTCTCGAGGGCGCAGAGAAGCTTTCTTT. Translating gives CASSFSRGRREAFF.

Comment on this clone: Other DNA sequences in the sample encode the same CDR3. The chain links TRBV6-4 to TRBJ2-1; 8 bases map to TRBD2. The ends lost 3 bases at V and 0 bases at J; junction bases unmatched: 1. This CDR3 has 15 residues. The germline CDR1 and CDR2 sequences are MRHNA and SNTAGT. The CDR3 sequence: CASSDSGDSYNEQFF. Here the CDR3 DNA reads TGTGCCAGCAGTGATAGCGGGGACTCCTACAATGAGCAGTTCTTC.

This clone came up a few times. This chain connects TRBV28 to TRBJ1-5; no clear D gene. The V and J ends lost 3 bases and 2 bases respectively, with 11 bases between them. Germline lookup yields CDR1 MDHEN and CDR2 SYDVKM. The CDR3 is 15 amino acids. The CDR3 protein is CASSFLFGRNQPQHF. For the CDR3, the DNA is TGTGCCAGCAGTTTTTTGTTTGGCCGCAATCAGCCCCAGCATTTT.

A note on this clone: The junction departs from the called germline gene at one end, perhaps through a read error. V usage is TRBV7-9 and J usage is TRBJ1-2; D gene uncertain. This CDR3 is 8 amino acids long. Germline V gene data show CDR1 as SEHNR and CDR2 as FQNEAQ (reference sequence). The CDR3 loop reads CASSQSIF. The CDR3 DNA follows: TGTGCCAGCAGCCAGTCGATTTTC.

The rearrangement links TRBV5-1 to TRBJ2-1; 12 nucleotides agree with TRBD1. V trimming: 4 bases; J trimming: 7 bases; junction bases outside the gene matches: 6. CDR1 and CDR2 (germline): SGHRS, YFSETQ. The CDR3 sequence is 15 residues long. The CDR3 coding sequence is TGCGCCAGCAGCCCGGGACAGGGGGCGGGTAATGAGCAGTTCTTC. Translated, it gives CASSPGQGAGNEQFF.

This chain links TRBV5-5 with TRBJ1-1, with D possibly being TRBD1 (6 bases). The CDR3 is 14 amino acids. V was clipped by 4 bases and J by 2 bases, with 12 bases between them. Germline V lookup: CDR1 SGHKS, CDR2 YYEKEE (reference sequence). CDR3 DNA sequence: TGTGCCAGCAGCCCCGGGACAAGTAACACTGAAGCTTTCTTT. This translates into CASSPGTSNTEAFF.

The CDR3, as DNA: TGCGCCAGCAGCTTGGACGGGACTAGTTTCCAAGAGACCCAGTACTTC. Its translation: CASSLDGTSFQETQYF. V usage is TRBV5-1 and J usage is TRBJ2-5; TRBD2 matches at 8 bases. Germline V lookup: CDR1 SGHRS, CDR2 YFSETQ. V gave up 0 bases and J gave up 1 base; unmatched junction bases: 5. The CDR3 extends over 16 amino acids.

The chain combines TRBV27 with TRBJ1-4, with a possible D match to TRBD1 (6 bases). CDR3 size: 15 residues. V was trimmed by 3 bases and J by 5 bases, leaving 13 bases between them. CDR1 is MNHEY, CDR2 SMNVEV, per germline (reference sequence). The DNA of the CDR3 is TGTGCCAGCAGTTTTGGGGGGGCAGTAAATGAAAAACTGTTTTTT. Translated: CASSFGGAVNEKLFF. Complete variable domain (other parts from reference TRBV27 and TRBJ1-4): EAQVTQNPRYLITVTGKKLTVTCSQNMNHEYMSWYRQDPGLGLRQIYYSMNVEVTDKGDVPEGYKVSRKEKRNFPLILESPSPNQTSLYFCASSFGGAVNEKLFFGSGTQLSVL.

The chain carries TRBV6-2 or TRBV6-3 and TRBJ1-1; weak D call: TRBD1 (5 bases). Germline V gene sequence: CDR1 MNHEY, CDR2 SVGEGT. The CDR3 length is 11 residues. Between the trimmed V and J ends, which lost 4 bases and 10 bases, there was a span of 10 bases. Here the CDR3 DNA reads TGTGCCAGCAGTTTAAGGGGTCGAGCTTTCTTT. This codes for CASSLRGRAFF.

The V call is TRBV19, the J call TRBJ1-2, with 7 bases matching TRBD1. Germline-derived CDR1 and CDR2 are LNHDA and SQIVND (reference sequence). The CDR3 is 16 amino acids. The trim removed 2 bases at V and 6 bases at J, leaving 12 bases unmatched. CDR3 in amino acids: CASSISPRGAPDGYTF. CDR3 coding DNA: TGTGCCAGTAGTATATCCCCCAGGGGGGCTCCGGATGGCTACACCTTC.

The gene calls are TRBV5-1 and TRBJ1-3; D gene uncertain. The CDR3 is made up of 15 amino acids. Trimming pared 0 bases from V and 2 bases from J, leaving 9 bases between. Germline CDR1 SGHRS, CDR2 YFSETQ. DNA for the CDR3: TGCGCCAGCAGCTTGGCGGTATCCCCTGGAAACACCATATATTTT. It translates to CASSLAVSPGNTIYF.

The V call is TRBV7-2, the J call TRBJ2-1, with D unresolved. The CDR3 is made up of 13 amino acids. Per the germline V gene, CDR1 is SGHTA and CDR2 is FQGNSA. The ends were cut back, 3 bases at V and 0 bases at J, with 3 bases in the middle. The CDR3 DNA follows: TGTGCCAGCAGCTTCTACTCCTACAATGAGCAGTTCTTC. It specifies CASSFYSYNEQFF.

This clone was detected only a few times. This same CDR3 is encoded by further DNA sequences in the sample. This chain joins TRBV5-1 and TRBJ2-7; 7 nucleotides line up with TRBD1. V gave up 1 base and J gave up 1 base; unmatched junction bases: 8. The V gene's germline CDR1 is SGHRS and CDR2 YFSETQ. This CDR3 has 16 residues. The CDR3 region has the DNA TGCGCCAGCAGCTTGCTCGGACAGGTTGGGTCCTACGAGCAGTACTTC. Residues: CASSLLGQVGSYEQYF.

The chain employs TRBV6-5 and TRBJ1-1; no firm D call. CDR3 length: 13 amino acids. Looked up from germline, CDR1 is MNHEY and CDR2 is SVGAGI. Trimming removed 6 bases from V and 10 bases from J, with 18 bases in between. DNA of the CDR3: TGTGCCAGCAGGGAGGATGTGGTGTATCGAGCTTTCTTT. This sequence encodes CASREDVVYRAFF.

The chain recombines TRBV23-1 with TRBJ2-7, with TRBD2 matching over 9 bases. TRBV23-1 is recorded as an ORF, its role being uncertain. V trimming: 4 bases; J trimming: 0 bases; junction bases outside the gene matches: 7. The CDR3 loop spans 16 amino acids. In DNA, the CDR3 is TGCGCCAGCAGTCGGGCTCCTAGCGGGGTCTCCTACGAGCAGTACTTC. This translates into CASSRAPSGVSYEQYF.

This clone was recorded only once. The CDR3, as DNA: TGCAGTGCTAGTGAGGGGCCCCAGCCCCAGCATTTT. Residues: CSASEGPQPQHF. V is TRBV20-1 and J is TRBJ1-5; tentative D call: TRBD1 (5 bases). CDR1 is DFQATT and CDR2 is SNEGSKA in the germline V gene (reference sequence). The CDR3 runs to 12 residues. V was trimmed by 3 bases and J by 7 bases, leaving 10 bases between them.

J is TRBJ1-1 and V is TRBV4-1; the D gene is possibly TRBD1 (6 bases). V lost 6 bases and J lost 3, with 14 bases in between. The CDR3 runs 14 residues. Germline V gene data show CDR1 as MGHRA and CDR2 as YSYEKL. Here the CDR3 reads CASRWDTGYTEAFF. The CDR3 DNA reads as TGCGCCAGCAGATGGGACACGGGTTACACTGAAGCTTTCTTT.